This T cell receptor (beta chain) was found in a study of T-cell reconstitution after alpha-beta-depleted transplantation in children. Broader study findings: Certain patients had high TCRbeta diversity at day 60, and it came from recipient T cells and thymic progenitors that survived. Reportedly, only several hundred clones from non-depleted graft cells drove alpha-beta T-cell counts at about two months. At the one-year point after transplant, T-cell counts and TCRbeta diversity were found to come mostly from T cells that had been newly produced.

Worth noting for this clonotype: Antigen unknown.

Construction of the TCRbeta library involved unique molecular identifiers. TCRdb independently ran MiXCR on the PCR reads; one entry per CDR3 protein. The sample carries almost 500,000 distinct CDR3 sequences, approximately 10% recorded once. The V end lost 5 bases, the J end lost 3 bases, and 20 bases lay between the germline ends. Germline V lookup: CDR1 SEHNR, CDR2 FQNEAQ (reference sequence). The CDR3 extends over 16 amino acids. The sequencing used PBMCs, collected before TCRalphabeta/CD19-depleted stem cell transplant. The clonotype comes from a child under 10 years old with inherited bone marrow failure, due to receive a stem cell transplant. This chain links TRBV7-9 with TRBJ2-7; D possibly corresponds to TRBD1 (6 bases). Here the CDR3 reads CASSPPSGGRYYEQYF. CDR3 DNA sequence: TGTGCCAGCAGCCCCCCGAGTGGGGGCCGGTACTACGAGCAGTACTTC.